This T cell receptor (beta chain) comes out of a study of CD8 T cells in Susac syndrome. RNA totalling roughly 0.45 to 1 ug underwent reverse transcription with random hexamers. Multiplex PCR with immunoSEQ amplified the TCR beta CDR3 across 54 Vbeta and 13 Jbeta. TCRdb reprocessed the immunoSEQ multiplex PCR reads with MiXCR, giving one entry per CDR3 protein. In the table there are 80,000 or so distinct CDR3 sequences, around 93% of which are singletons. V was clipped by 2 bases and J by 9 bases, with 8 bases between them. CDR1 and CDR2 (germline): MNHEY, SVGAGI. CDR3 size: 12 residues. Sample: CD4+ T cells from PBMCs. The rearrangement uses TRBV6-5 and TRBJ2-1, with a weak D call TRBD1 (5 bases). This receptor was taken from a human donor with Susac syndrome. As DNA, the CDR3 is TGTGCCAGCAGTTACCATAGGGGTGAGCAGTTCTTC. As protein: CASSYHRGEQFF.